The clone carrying this T cell receptor (beta chain) has just one count. These data are taken from a study of shared T cell receptors in the human thymus. Germline assignment: CDR1 GTSNPN and CDR2 SVGIG (reference sequence). Trimming took 3 bases from V and 5 from J, leaving 13 bases between them. This CDR3 is built from 13 residues. Profiling relied on immunoSEQ multiplex PCR, and the TCRdb table lists in-frame clones only, not all of them. The repertoire consists of some 660,000 clones, with more than 70% occurring once and the leading ten covering over 0.008%. These data are also associated with another study on human thymus T cells.

The sequence was obtained from a boy under three years old with a congenital heart defect. Material for sequencing was thymocytes. The chain recombines TRBV30 with TRBJ1-1; perhaps TRBD1 as D (5 bases). The CDR3 sequence: CAWRGRVETEAFF. The CDR3 DNA is TGTGCCTGGAGAGGCAGGGTGGAGACTGAAGCTTTCTTT.